These 9 T cell receptor beta chains were sequenced from one sample in a study of shared clonotypes between healthy human individuals. Method: immunoSEQ multiplex PCR; TCRdb's copy keeps in-frame clones and lacks some. The sample consists of 400,000 to 500,000 clones, over 60% of them appearing once. Sequenced material: PBMCs. The receptors originated from a woman in her forties in good health. Some clones in this sample may be carry-over from other donors' samples.

With regard to this clone: Other DNA sequences in this sample translate to the same CDR3. The J gene is TRBJ2-5, the V gene TRBV7-9, with 7 bases lining up with TRBD2. The CDR3 extends over 13 amino acids. V was clipped by 3 bases and J by 4 bases; unmatched bases: 2. Looked up from germline, CDR1 is SEHNR and CDR2 is FQNEAQ (reference sequence). This CDR3 reads CASSLAGAETQYF. CDR3 DNA sequence: TGTGCCAGCAGCTTGGCGGGAGCAGAGACCCAGTACTTC.

This clone appeared a few times. This rearrangement joins TRBV13 to TRBJ1-3; D remains ambiguous. V shed 0 bases and J shed 4 bases, with 4 bases lying between them. The CDR3 consists of 13 residues. Germline V lookup: CDR1 PRHDT, CDR2 FYEKMQ (reference sequence). The CDR3 coding sequence is TGTGCCAGCAGCTTAGGCCTGGGAAACACCATATATTTT. It specifies CASSLGLGNTIYF. Looking up the rest from reference TRBV13 and TRBJ1-3 gives the full variable domain: AAGVIQSPRHLIKEKRETATLKCYPIPRHDTVYWYQQGPGQDPQFLISFYEKMQSDKGSIPDRFSAQQFSDYHSELNMSSLELGDSALYFCASSLGLGNTIYFGEGSWLTVV.

The V call is TRBV5-8, the J call TRBJ2-7; 10 bases align to TRBD2. The CDR3 sequence is 16 residues long. Trimming took 0 bases from V and 0 from J; bases not matched to a gene: 3. Germline-derived CDR1 and CDR2 are SGHTS and YDEGEE. CDR3 in amino acids: CASSLASGGFSYEQYF. CDR3 DNA sequence: TGTGCCAGCAGCTTGGCTAGCGGGGGTTTCTCCTACGAGCAGTACTTC.

This clone has only one observation. A far larger clone is just one base off, so this is likely a read error. V gene TRBV30 combines with J gene TRBJ2-5; D not resolved. The CDR3 runs 12 residues. V lost 5 bases to trimming and J lost 13 bases, with 20 bases between them. Germline loops: CDR1 GTSNPN, CDR2 SVGIG (reference sequence). CDR3 amino acids: CAWSQDRYERYF. CDR3 bases: TGTGCCTGGTCGCAGGACCGCTACGAGCGGTACTTC.

Turning to this clone: The same CDR3 also results from other DNA sequences found in this sample. The V call is TRBV7-3, the J call TRBJ2-7, with 12 bases matching TRBD2. Germline V gene data show CDR1 as SGHTA and CDR2 as FQGTGA. V lost 5 bases, J lost 2 bases, and 1 base stayed unmatched. The CDR3 totals 14 residues. The CDR3 reads CASSPSGRAYEQYF. The CDR3 bases are TGTGCCAGCAGCCCTAGCGGGAGGGCCTACGAGCAGTACTTC.

V and J are TRBV5-4 and TRBJ2-1; the match to TRBD2 covers 12 bases. CDR3 length: 12 amino acids. Trimming took 6 bases from V and 9 from J; bases not matched to a gene: 1. The germline gives CDR1 SGHNT, CDR2 YYREEE (reference sequence). CDR3 nucleotides: TGTGCCAGCAAGGGACTAGCGGGTGAGCAGTTCTTC. This translates into CASKGLAGEQFF.

This clone showed up just once. V usage is TRBV29-1 and J usage is TRBJ1-2; 11 bases fit TRBD1. Germline trimming cut 6 bases from V and 4 bases from J; bases unmatched to any gene: 1. Per the germline V gene, CDR1 is SQVTM and CDR2 is ANQGSEA. The length of the CDR3 is 12 residues. In nucleotides, the CDR3 is TGCAGCGTCGGGACAGGGGGCTATGGCTACACCTTC. It specifies CSVGTGGYGYTF.

With regard to this clone: The identical CDR3 is also encoded by other nucleotide sequences in the sample. This chain connects TRBV6-5 to TRBJ2-7, with TRBD1 identical over 9 bases. J gave up 3 bases and V 5 bases, and 2 bases lay outside the gene matches. The germline V gene has CDR1 MNHEY and CDR2 SVGAGI. The CDR3 totals 13 residues. CDR3 in amino acids: CASSLGQGYEQYF. The CDR3 DNA reads TGTGCCAGCAGTCTGGGACAGGGCTACGAGCAGTACTTC.

To note about this clone: This sequence is one base from a far larger clone and is likely a read error. A read error is likely, as this CDR3 ends without the conserved phenylalanine or tryptophan. The chain recombines TRBV30 with TRBJ2-3; TRBD1 agrees at 9 bases. CDR1 and CDR2 (germline): GTSNPN, SVGIG (reference sequence). V lost 0 bases to trimming and J lost 4 bases; unmatched junction nucleotides: 2. This CDR3 comprises 14 residues. The CDR3 spells CAWSVTGGPDTQYL. CDR3 coding DNA: TGTGCCTGGAGTGTTACAGGGGGCCCAGATACGCAGTATCTT.